The source of this T cell receptor beta chain is a study of cytomegalovirus exposure and HLA in healthy donors (dated by TCRdb to between 2016 and 2019). About the full investigation: An earlier analysis of 587 of the donors reported 250 to 350 Gb of sequence data and 95 million to 140 million unique TCR beta sequences obtained from around 170 million T cells. A handful of DR-DQ haplotypes were treated as single units for association and clustering because of strong linkage in the cohort. All discovery cohort repertoires had been generated on a single sequencing platform. Rather than drawing on any new phenotypic data, the later analysis identified candidate immune exposures from TCR beta sequences and the way those sequences occurred across donors. On average, around 200,000 unique TCR beta nucleotide sequences were sequenced per donor among 398 genotyped donors of the cohort, with roughly 18% of those sequences being non-productive. The study aimed to test whether signatures of past pathogen exposure could be identified by cataloging public T cell receptors. Typing coverage varied by locus: roughly 629-640 donors for A, B, C, DRB1 and DQB1; some 520 for DQA1; approximately 570 for DPA1; approximately 470 for DPB1. To predict cytomegalovirus infection status, the study combined high-throughput TCR immunosequencing, statistical association of individual TCRs with disease status, and machine learning. Using immunosequencing, the study profiled T cell repertoires from about 610 subjects and related those repertoires to cytomegalovirus serostatus. To decide whether each TCR beta V gene segment behaved as functional or pseudogenic, an earlier analysis of some 600 of the donors relied on high-throughput TCR beta sequencing. HLA typing covered class I and class II loci at four-digit resolution. In a later analysis, previously published TCR beta repertoires from fewer than 750 donors were re-analyzed and high-resolution HLA genotyping was added so that TCR occurrence patterns could be studied. About 300 gigabases of sequencing data and tens of millions of unique TCR sequences were included in an early release covering roughly 600 HLA-typed donors. A separate validation cohort of roughly 130 different subjects was used in addition to the roughly 700-subject first cohort. Of the 350 to 450 genotyped donors, 65% to 90% fell in the genetic ancestry cluster associated with self-reported Caucasian donors. A later genetic analysis used genome-wide SNP genotypes for about 65% of the roughly 700 donors, treating that subset as a discovery cohort. Donor age, sex, ethnicity and CMV serostatus were compiled together with the repertoire data.

Summary of the overall study and its limitations: According to a later genetic analysis, donors in an Asian-associated ancestry cluster had fewer N-insertions in productive TCRs than the approximately 700-donor mean. About 15 rarely observed V segments, including chromosome 9 orphons, were excluded from the earlier analysis of approximately 500 of the donors because counts were too low. In vitro tests confirmed that three of the cytomegalovirus-associated TCR beta chains recognize cytomegalovirus antigens. A further reported finding was that TCR beta sequences accurately predicted the HLA-A and HLA-B alleles for most subjects in the first cohort. In both the original and validation cohorts, the classifier was reported to diagnose cytomegalovirus status with high specificity and sensitivity. This cohort had only TCR beta chains sequenced, and the lack of alpha or paired-chain data limited which features could be detected. Most TCR sequences were seen in very few donors, while some public TCRs were found in many individuals. Specific HLA alleles were associated with 15,000 to 20,000 TCR beta sequences at a false discovery rate of 0.05 in a later analysis. A cluster of highly shared sequence variants was judged likely to represent a technical artifact of the sequencing pipeline. Strong co-occurrence of HLA alleles, especially DR and DQ, made assigning TCR associations to individual alleles difficult. V-gene and J-gene trimming of TCR beta chains was associated with a missense DCLRE1C variant in a later genetic analysis, and the association was replicated in an independent cohort. The study gave a list of about 150 TCR beta chains associated with cytomegalovirus. A later analysis reported that several top co-occurrence clusters appeared linked to parvovirus B19, influenza, CMV and Epstein-Barr virus. A later analysis found that most CMV-associated TCR beta chains appeared HLA-restricted, with HLA associations seemingly driven largely by CMV exposure. An earlier analysis of around 500 of the donors showed that most TCR beta V segments appeared in productive rearrangements either about 87% or about 30% of the time, which broadly matched IMGT annotations. The authors suggested that the approach could potentially be generalized to other disease states and immunological phenotypes. Correlated functional status among segregating V segments might be attributable to linkage disequilibrium, but an unknown experimental factor could not be ruled out. According to a later analysis, TCR association rates differed among HLA loci, with DRB1 alleles showing the most associated TCRs and HLA-C alleles showing the fewest. Because some donors lacked HLA typing at each locus, the association tests relied only on the typed subset. In a later analysis, HLA-associated TCR beta chains showed more clonal expansion and lower generation probabilities than non-associated chains that were equally common. CMV serostatus was the only immune exposure information available for the cohort. The presence/absence analyses assumed that sequencing depth was roughly uniform across donors, and that assumption may not be true.

The cohort was made up of under 800 healthy bone marrow donors. Cohort members were all nominally healthy when sampled, although unrecorded immune exposures were likely present. The donor tested CMV seropositive, placing the donor among the approximately 310 seropositive members of the cohort. A peripheral blood sample was collected from each donor, and TCR beta sequencing was performed on peripheral blood mononuclear cells. The Qiagen DNeasy Blood Extraction Kit was used to extract genomic DNA from the blood cell samples. Libraries were prepared through the immunoSEQ multiplex PCR assay. The multiplex PCR relied on a mix of 60 forward primers for TCR Vbeta segments and 13 reverse primers for TCR Jbeta segments. The CDR3 region of rearranged TCR beta genes was amplified from genomic DNA by a multiplex PCR assay. The amplified TCR beta libraries were sequenced on the Illumina HiSeq System as 87-base-pair reads. From the authors' description of their analysis: A later analysis tallied around 87 million unique TCR beta chains across the roughly 610 repertoires, and around 12 million of those chains were shared by two or more donors. To remove PCR and sequencing errors, raw reads were error-corrected and collapsed into unique sequences using a nearest-neighbor algorithm that merged closely related sequences. Alignment of CDR3 sequences to IMGT reference sequences was used to assign V, D and J gene segments. Each retained sequence needed at least a six-nucleotide match to both a V gene segment and a J gene segment. Rearrangements were called productive when the CDR3 lacked stop codons and stayed in frame with V and J; all others were non-productive. CDR3 was defined by IMGT convention, running from the second conserved V-encoded cysteine to the conserved J-encoded phenylalanine. In an earlier analysis of approximately 500 of the donors, sequences lacking an unambiguous match to a single V gene segment were excluded. An earlier analysis of a few hundred of the donors called V segments functional above 56.7% productive rearrangements and segregating when the between-donor standard deviation exceeded 5%. To diagnose cytomegalovirus status from the catalog of TCR beta chain sequences, a statistical classification framework was built. In a later analysis, TCR nucleotide sequences were compared against IMGT/GENE-DB human TR gene sequences so that V and J genes could be assigned. Using the TCRdist pipeline, a later analysis assigned CDR3 sequences along with most-parsimonious VDJ recombination scenarios. A later analysis defined each TCR beta chain by its CDR3 amino acid sequence plus V-gene family, and excluded reads lacking a unique V-gene family. To address suspected cross-contamination and a sequencing artifact, a later analysis removed roughly 580 highly shared, low-generation-probability nucleotide sequences. For each public chain, a later analysis derived a clonal expansion index from normalized ranks of inferred template counts within each repertoire. In a later analysis, generation probabilities were computed using a VDJ recombination model fitted to out-of-frame rearrangements, and the results were checked against IGoR. In a later analysis, TCR-TCR, TCR-HLA and TCR-CMV co-occurrence was scored with hypergeometric tests, and a repertoire-size bias correction was applied to TCR pairs. False discovery rates were estimated in a later analysis by permuting HLA or CMV assignments 20 times. A later analysis grouped co-occurring TCRs with DBSCAN, adding TCRdist sequence similarity when clustering within HLA-allele-positive subsets. Co-occurrence clustering excluded repertoires with fewer than 30,000 or more than 120,000 public chains, plus five with anomalous nucleotide sharing. In its TCRdb copy, this immuneACCESS table keeps in-frame sequences only and misses some clones. Where compared with another copy, unresolved V genes explain less than half of these, and the others have no known cause. That table furnishes V, J and clone size, whereas the DNA furnished D and trimming. This sample holds more than 65,000 clones; 74% were observed only once. Clones ranked in the top ten supply around 10% of the sample.

This clone came up once. The antigen it recognizes is unknown. Base quality data are lacking; no much larger clone is found one base away. This receptor was taken from a woman aged 60-75 years in good health and CMV-seropositive. Input material: PBMCs.

The CDR3 loop reads CASSQGGRGRSSETQYF. The nucleotide sequence is given as TGTGCCAGCAGCCAAGGTGGGAGGGGCCGCAGTTCAGAGACCCAGTACTTC. The rearrangement joined TRBV14 to TRBJ2-5, and 7 bases in between align with TRBD2. From a lookup of the germline V gene, CDR1 and CDR2 are SGHDN and FVKESK. Inclusive of the bounding cysteine and phenylalanine, the CDR3 is 17 residues long. Only the CDR3 portion is preserved as DNA: 51 bases, with reading frame beginning at the first base. Relative to germline, V is missing 1 base and J is missing 4 bases, with 12 bases of the junction outside any gene match. With all but the CDR3 taken from the reference TRBV14 and TRBJ2-5 genes, the full variable domain is: EAGVTQFPSHSVIEKGQTVTLRCDPISGHDNLYWYRRVMGKEIKFLLHFVKESKQDESGMPNNRFLAERTGGTYSTLKVQPAELEDSGVYFCASSQGGRGRSSETQYFGPGTRLLVL.